Listed here are 8 T cell receptor beta chains from one sample, sequenced in a study of response to subunit inactivated influenza vaccine. Via MiXCR, TCRdb re-called the RT-PCR reads, giving one row per CDR3 protein. The sample has roughly 460,000 distinct CDR3 sequences, over 9.5% seen once. The sample consisted of PBMCs from blood, taken about 40 days after vaccination. These receptors came from a man aged 45-65 years who received an inactivated influenza vaccine.

A few counts support this clonotype. The rearrangement uses TRBV11-1 and TRBJ2-3; 13 bases align to TRBD2. The CDR3 is made up of 18 amino acids. Germline CDR1 reads SGHAT; CDR2 reads FQDESV (reference sequence). Trimming at V came to 5 bases and at J to 0 bases, leaving 8 bases not matched to a gene. DNA of the CDR3: TGTGCCAGCAGCCTGGGACTAGCGGGGCGAACTAGCACAGATACGCAGTATTTT. Translated: CASSLGLAGRTSTDTQYF. The variable domain in full, completed from reference TRBV11-1 and TRBJ2-3, reads EAEVAQSPRYKITEKSQAVAFWCDPISGHATLYWYRQILGQGPELLVQFQDESVVDDSQLPKDRFSAERLKGVDSTLKIQPAELGDSAMYLCASSLGLAGRTSTDTQYFGPGTRLTVL.

This clonotype was observed many times. The chain joins TRBV5-5 to TRBJ2-5, with 9 bases that match TRBD1. J gave up 5 bases and V 4 bases, and 6 bases lay outside the gene matches. Germline assignment: CDR1 SGHKS and CDR2 YYEKEE (reference sequence). This CDR3 comprises 14 residues. CDR3 in DNA: TGTGCCAGCAGCCCAGCTGACAGGGGGGAGACCCAGTACTTC. This gives the protein CASSPADRGETQYF.

Many counts were recorded for this clonotype. The chain combines TRBV10-3 with TRBJ2-3, with D possibly TRBD2 on 6 matching bases. Germline values: CDR1 ENHRY, CDR2 SYGVKD. V gave up 0 bases and J gave up 2 bases, with 12 bases separating them. CDR3 length: 16 residues. The CDR3 loop is CAISESGGASTDTQYF. The CDR3 DNA reads TGTGCCATCAGTGAGTCGGGCGGGGCCTCCACAGATACGCAGTATTTT.

The rearrangement joins TRBV20-1 to TRBJ1-4; a possible D gene is TRBD1 (5 bases). V was shortened by 0 bases and J by 8 bases, with 13 bases between the two germline ends. Germline values: CDR1 DFQATT, CDR2 SNEGSKA (reference sequence). The CDR3 consists of 14 residues. Here the CDR3 reads CSARDGAVREKLFF. CDR3 DNA sequence: TGCAGTGCTAGAGATGGGGCTGTGAGGGAAAAACTGTTTTTT.

This clonotype was observed many times. This chain links TRBV20-1 with TRBJ2-1; a weak D match, TRBD2 (6 bases). V dropped 1 base and J dropped 0 bases, with 16 bases sitting between them. This CDR3 has 17 amino acids. CDR1 DFQATT and CDR2 SNEGSKA come from the germline V gene (reference sequence). DNA of the CDR3: TGCAGTGCTAGAGGAGAGGACCGGGGGAGCTCCTACAATGAGCAGTTCTTC. Translated, it gives CSARGEDRGSSYNEQFF.

This clonotype has a count of ten or more. J is TRBJ2-1 and V is TRBV4-2; D perhaps matches TRBD1 (6 bases). CDR3 length: 16 residues. V was pared by 1 base and J by 3 bases, with 13 bases between. Germline V gives CDR1 LGHNA, CDR2 YNFKEQ. The CDR3 protein is CASSQVFDRLYNEQFF. CDR3 nucleotides: TGTGCCAGCAGCCAAGTTTTCGACAGGCTCTACAATGAGCAGTTCTTC.

There are a few counts of this clonotype. This sequence joins TRBV20-1 and TRBJ2-3, with D perhaps matching TRBD1 or TRBD2 (5 bases each). Germline CDR1 reads DFQATT; CDR2 reads SNEGSKA (reference sequence). CDR3 size: 14 residues. Trimming removed 2 bases at V and 1 base at J, with 10 bases between. The CDR3 DNA reads TGCAGTGCTAGACAATTGGGACGCACAGATACGCAGTATTTT. Translating gives CSARQLGRTDTQYF.

This clonotype appeared many times. V gene TRBV5-1 combines with J gene TRBJ2-4, with D perhaps TRBD1 (5 bases). Germline V gives CDR1 SGHRS, CDR2 YFSETQ. Trimming took off 4 bases at V and 7 bases at J, with 15 bases between the two ends. The length of the CDR3 is 14 residues. CDR3 nucleotide sequence: TGCGCCAGCAGCCAGGACACTCCCGGGAACATTCAGTACTTC. Residues: CASSQDTPGNIQYF.